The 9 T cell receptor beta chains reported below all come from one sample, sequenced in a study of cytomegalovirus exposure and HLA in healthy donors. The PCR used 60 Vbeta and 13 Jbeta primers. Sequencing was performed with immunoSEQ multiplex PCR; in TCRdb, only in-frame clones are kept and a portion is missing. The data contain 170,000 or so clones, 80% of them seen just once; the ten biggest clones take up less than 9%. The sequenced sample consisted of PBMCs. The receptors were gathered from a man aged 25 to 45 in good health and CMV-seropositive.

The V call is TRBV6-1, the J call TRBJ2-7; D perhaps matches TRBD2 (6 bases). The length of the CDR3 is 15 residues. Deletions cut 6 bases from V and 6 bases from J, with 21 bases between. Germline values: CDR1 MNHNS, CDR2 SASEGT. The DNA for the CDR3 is TGTGCCAGCAGCGGCCCAGGGCGGGGCGCCCCCGAGCAGTACTTC. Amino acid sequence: CASSGPGRGAPEQYF.

The CDR3 region is CASSPRLAGANGTQYF. In DNA, the CDR3 is TGCGCCAGCAGCCCCCGGCTAGCGGGGGCTAATGGGACCCAGTACTTC. This chain connects TRBV4-1 to TRBJ2-5; the match to TRBD2 covers 10 bases. Germline CDR1 is MGHRA and CDR2 is YSYEKL. V was pared by 4 bases and J by 7 bases, with 12 bases of the junction left unmatched. This CDR3 spans 16 amino acids.

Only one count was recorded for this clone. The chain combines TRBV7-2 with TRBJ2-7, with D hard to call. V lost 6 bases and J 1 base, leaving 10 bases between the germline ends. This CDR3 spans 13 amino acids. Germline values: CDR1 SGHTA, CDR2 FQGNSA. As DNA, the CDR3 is TGTGCCAGCAGACCTAGAGATTCCTACGAGCAGTACTTC. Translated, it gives CASRPRDSYEQYF.

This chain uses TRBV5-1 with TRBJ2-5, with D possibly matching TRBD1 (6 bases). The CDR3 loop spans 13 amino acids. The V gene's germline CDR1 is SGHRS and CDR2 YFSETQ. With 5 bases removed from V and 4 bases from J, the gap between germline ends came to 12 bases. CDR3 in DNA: TGCGCCAGCAGAACCGGACAGATAGAGACCCAGTACTTC. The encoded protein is CASRTGQIETQYF.

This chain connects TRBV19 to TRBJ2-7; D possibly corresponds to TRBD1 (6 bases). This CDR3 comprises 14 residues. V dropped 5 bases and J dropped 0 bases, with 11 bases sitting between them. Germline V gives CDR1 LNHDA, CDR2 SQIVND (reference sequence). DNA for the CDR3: TGTGCCAGTAGTCCTCAGGGGAACTCCTACGAGCAGTACTTC. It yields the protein CASSPQGNSYEQYF.

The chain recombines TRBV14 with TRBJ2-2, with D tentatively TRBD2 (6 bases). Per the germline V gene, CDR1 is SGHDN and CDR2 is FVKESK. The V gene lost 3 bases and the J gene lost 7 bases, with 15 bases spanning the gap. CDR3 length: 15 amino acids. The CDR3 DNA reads TGTGCCAGCAGCCAGAGAGGAGGGGCCGACGGGGAGCTGTTTTTT. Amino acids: CASSQRGGADGELFF.

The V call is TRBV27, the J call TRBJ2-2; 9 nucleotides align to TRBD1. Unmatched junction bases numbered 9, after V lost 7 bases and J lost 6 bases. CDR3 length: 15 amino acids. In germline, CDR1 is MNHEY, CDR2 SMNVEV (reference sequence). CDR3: CASTTGTGRAGELFF. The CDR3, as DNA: TGTGCCAGCACCACAGGGACAGGGAGGGCCGGGGAGCTGTTTTTT.

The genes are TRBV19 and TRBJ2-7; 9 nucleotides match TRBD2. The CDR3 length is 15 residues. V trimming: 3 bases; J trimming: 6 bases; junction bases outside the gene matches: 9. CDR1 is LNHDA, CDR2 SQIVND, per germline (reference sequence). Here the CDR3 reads CASSMRLAAVSEQYF. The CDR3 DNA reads TGTGCCAGTAGTATGCGACTAGCGGCCGTCTCCGAGCAGTACTTC.

In nucleotides, the CDR3 is TGTGCCAGCACAGGACAGGACGAGGGCTCCTACGAGCAGTACTTC. Translated: CASTGQDEGSYEQYF. This chain connects TRBV2 to TRBJ2-7, with 7 bases matching TRBD1. Trimming removed 7 bases from V and 0 bases from J; junction bases left unmatched: 9. Germline lookup yields CDR1 SNHLY and CDR2 FYNNEI. This CDR3 spans 15 amino acids. Together with reference TRBV2 and TRBJ2-7, the CDR3 gives the full variable domain: EPEVTQTPSHQVTQMGQEVILRCVPISNHLYFYWYRQILGQKVEFLVSFYNNEISEKSEIFDDQFSVERPDGSNFTLKIRSTKLEDSAMYFCASTGQDEGSYEQYFGPGTRLTVT.